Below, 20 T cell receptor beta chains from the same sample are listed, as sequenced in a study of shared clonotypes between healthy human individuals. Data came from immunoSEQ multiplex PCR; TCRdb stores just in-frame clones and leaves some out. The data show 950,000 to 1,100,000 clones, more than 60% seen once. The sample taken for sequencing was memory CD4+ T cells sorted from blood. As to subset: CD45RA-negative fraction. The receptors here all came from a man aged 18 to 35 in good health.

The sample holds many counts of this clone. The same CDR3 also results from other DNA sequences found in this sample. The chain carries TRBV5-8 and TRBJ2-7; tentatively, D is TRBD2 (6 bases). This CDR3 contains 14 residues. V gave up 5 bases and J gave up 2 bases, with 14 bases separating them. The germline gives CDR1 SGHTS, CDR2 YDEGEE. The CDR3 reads CASRTGTDAYEQYF. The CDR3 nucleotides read TGTGCCAGCAGAACCGGGACTGACGCCTACGAGCAGTACTTC.

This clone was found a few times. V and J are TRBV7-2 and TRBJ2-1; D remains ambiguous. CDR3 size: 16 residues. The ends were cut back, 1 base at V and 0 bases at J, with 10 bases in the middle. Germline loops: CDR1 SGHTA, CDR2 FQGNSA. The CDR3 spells CASSLGRSSSYNEQFF. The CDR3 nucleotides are TGTGCCAGCAGCTTAGGGCGGAGCAGCTCCTACAATGAGCAGTTCTTC. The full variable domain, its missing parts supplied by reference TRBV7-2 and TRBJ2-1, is GAGVSQSPSNKVTEKGKDVELRCDPISGHTALYWYRQSLGQGLEFLIYFQGNSAPDKSGLPSDRFSAERTGGSVSTLTIQRTQQEDSAVYLCASSLGRSSSYNEQFFGPGTRLTVL.

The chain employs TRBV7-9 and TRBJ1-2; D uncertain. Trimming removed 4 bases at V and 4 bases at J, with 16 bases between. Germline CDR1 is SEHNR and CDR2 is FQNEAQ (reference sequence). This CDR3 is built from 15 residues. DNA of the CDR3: TGTGCCAGCAGCTATGCCCCCCAAGCCGTCTATGGCTACACCTTC. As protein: CASSYAPQAVYGYTF.

The chain's CDR3 is CASSPYPGQNNEQFF. In nucleotides, the CDR3 is TGCGCCAGCAGCCCCTACCCGGGACAGAACAATGAGCAGTTCTTC. The chain couples TRBV5-1 to TRBJ2-1; TRBD1 agrees at 7 bases. The V segment lost 4 bases and the J segment 5 bases; nucleotides outside the gene matches: 9. Germline values: CDR1 SGHRS, CDR2 YFSETQ. The CDR3 has 15 amino acids.

The CDR3 is CASSLSGRGPGNEKLFF. In nucleotides, the CDR3 is TGTGCCAGCAGTTTGAGTGGCAGGGGGCCCGGTAATGAAAAACTGTTTTTT. The chain has TRBV28 and TRBJ1-4; 8 bases fit TRBD1. The V gene end was trimmed by 3 bases and the J gene end by 4 bases; junction bases not matched to a gene: 10. CDR1 and CDR2 from the germline V gene are MDHEN and SYDVKM. The CDR3 runs to 17 residues.

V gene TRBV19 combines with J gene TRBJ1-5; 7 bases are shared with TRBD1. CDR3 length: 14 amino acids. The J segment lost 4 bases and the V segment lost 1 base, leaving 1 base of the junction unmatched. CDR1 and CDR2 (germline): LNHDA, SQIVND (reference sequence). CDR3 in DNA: TGTGCCAGTAGTATAGCGACAGGGAATCAGCCCCAGCATTTT. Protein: CASSIATGNQPQHF. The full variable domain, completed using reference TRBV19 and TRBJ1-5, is DGGITQSPKYLFRKEGQNVTLSCEQNLNHDAMYWYRQDPGQGLRLIYYSQIVNDFQKGDIAEGYSVSREKKESFPLTVTSAQKNPTAFYLCASSIATGNQPQHFGDGTRLSIL.

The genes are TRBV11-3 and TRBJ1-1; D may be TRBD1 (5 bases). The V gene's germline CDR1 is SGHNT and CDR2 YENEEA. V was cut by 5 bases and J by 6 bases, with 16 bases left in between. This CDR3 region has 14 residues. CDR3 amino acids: CASSPSTDSPEAFF. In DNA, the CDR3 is TGTGCCAGCAGCCCTTCGACTGACAGCCCTGAAGCTTTCTTT. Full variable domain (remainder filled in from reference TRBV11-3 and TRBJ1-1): EAGVVQSPRYKIIEKKQPVAFWCNPISGHNTLYWYLQNLGQGPELLIRYENEEAVDDSQLPKDRFSAERLKGVDSTLKIQPAELGDSAVYLCASSPSTDSPEAFFGQGTRLTVV.

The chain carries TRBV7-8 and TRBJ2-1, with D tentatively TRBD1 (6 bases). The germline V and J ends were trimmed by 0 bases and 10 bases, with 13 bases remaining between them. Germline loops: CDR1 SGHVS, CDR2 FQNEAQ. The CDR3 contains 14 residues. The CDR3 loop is CASSLAYRDREQFF. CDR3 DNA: TGTGCCAGCAGCTTAGCGTACCGAGACAGGGAGCAGTTCTTC.

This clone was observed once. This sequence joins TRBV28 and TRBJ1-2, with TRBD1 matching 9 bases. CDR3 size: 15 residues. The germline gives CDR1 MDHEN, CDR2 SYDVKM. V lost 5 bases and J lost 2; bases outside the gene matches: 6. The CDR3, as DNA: TGTGCCAGCAGTGCGACCGGGACAGGGAACTATGGCTACACCTTC. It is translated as CASSATGTGNYGYTF.

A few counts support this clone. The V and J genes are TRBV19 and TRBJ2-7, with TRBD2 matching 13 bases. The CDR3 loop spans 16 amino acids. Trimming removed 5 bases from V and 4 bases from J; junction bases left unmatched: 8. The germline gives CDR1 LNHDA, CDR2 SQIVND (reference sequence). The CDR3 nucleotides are TGTGCCAGTAGTTCAGGGACTAGCGGGAATCGGTACGAGCAGTACTTC. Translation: CASSSGTSGNRYEQYF.

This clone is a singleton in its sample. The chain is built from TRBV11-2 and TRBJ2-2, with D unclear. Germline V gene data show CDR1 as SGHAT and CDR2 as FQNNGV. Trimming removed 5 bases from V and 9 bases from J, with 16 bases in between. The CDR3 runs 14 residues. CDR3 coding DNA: TGTGCCAGCAGCCCCGGATGGGAAGGGAGGGAGCTGTTTTTT. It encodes CASSPGWEGRELFF.

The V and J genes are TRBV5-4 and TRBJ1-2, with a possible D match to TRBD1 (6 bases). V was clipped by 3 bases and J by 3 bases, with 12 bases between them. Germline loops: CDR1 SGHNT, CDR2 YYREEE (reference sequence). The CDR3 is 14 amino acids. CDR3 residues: CASSYGGSDYGYTF. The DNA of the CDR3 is TGTGCCAGCAGCTACGGGGGCAGCGACTATGGCTACACCTTC.

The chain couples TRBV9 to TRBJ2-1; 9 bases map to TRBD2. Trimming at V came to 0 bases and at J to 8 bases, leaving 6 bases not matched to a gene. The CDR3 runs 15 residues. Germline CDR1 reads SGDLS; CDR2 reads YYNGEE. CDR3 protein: CASSVVLAGPDEQFF. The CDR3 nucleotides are TGTGCCAGCAGCGTAGTCCTAGCGGGGCCCGATGAGCAGTTCTTC.

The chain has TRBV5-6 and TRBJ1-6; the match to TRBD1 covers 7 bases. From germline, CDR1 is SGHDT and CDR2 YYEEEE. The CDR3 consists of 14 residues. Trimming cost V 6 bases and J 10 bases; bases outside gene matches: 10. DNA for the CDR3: TGTGCCAGCAAAACAGGGGATGAGTGGTCACCCCTCCACTTT. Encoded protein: CASKTGDEWSPLHF.

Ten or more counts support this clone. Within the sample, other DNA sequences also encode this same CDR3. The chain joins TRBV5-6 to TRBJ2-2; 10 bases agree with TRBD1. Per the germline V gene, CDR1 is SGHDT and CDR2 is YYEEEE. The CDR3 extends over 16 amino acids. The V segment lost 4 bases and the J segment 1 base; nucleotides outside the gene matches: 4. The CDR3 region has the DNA TGTGCCAGCAGCCCGCGGACAGGGGGGAACACCGGGGAGCTGTTTTTT. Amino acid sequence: CASSPRTGGNTGELFF. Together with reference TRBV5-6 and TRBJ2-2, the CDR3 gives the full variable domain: DAGVTQSPTHLIKTRGQQVTLRCSPKSGHDTVSWYQQALGQGPQFIFQYYEEEERQRGNFPDRFSGHQFPNYSSELNVNALLLGDSALYLCASSPRTGGNTGELFFGEGSRLTVL.

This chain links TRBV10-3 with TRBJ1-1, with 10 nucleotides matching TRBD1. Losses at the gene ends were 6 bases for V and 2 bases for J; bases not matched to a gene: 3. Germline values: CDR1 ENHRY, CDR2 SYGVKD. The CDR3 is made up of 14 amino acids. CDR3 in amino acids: CAIRGDRGNTEAFF. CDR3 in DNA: TGTGCCATCAGGGGGGACAGGGGTAACACTGAAGCTTTCTTT.

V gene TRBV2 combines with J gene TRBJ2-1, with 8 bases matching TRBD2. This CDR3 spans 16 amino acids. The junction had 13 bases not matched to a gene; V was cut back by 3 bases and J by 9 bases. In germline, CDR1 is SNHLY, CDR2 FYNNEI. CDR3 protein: CASSEKPGLGSREQFF. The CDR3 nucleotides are TGTGCCAGCAGTGAGAAACCGGGACTAGGGAGCCGTGAGCAGTTCTTC.

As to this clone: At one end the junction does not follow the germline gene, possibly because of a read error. The CDR3 spells CASGEGFSYEQYF. For the CDR3, the DNA is TGTGCCAGCGGTGAGGGTTTCTCCTACGAGCAGTACTTC. The V gene is TRBV6-1, the J gene TRBJ2-7; D might be TRBD2 (5 bases). This CDR3 is built from 13 residues. CDR1 MNHNS and CDR2 SASEGT come from the germline V gene.

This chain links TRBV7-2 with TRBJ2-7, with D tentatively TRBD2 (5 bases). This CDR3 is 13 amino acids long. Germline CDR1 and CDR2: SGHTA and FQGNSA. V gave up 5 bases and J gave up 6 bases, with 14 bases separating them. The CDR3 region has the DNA TGTGCCAGCAGCGGCCCCGCGGGTTTCGAGCAGTACTTC. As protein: CASSGPAGFEQYF.

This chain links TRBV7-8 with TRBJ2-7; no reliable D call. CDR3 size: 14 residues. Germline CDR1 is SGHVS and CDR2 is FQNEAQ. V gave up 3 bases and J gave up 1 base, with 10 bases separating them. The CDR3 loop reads CASSFTSQSYEQYF. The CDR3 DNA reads TGTGCCAGCAGCTTTACAAGCCAATCCTACGAGCAGTACTTC.